These 18 T cell receptor beta chains were all obtained from the same sample, sequenced in a study of CD8 T cells in ankylosing spondylitis. Each CDR3 protein is one row after TCRdb ran MiXCR on the 5' RACE reads. This sample yields 240,000 or so distinct CDR3 sequences, of which 8% to 9.5% are seen a single time; under 7.5% belongs to the top ten. Sequences were obtained from blood, either unsorted or a sorted T cell fraction (not recorded which). The receptors derive from a male donor with ankylosing spondylitis or in good health (not recorded which).

This clonotype was seen at least ten times. V gene TRBV7-2 combines with J gene TRBJ2-2; D is unresolved. CDR1 is SGHTA, CDR2 FQGNSA, per germline. This CDR3 is built from 15 residues. Trimming removed 3 bases from V and 5 bases from J, with 13 bases in between. The DNA for the CDR3 is TGTGCCAGCAGCTTGTCAGGACGCTCAACCGGGGAGCTGTTTTTT. It specifies CASSLSGRSTGELFF.

As regards this clonotype: A clone one base away is much larger, so this may be a read error. The rearrangement links TRBV15 to TRBJ1-1; 7 bases are shared with TRBD1. The germline V gene encodes CDR1 LNHNV and CDR2 YYDKDF (reference sequence). The CDR3 sequence is 14 residues long. CDR3 in DNA: TGTCCCACCCGGACAGGACGAGAGAACACTGAAGCTTTCTTT. It translates to CPTRTGRENTEAFF.

This clonotype was detected many times. The J gene is TRBJ1-1, the V gene TRBV6-2 or TRBV6-3; no firm D call. Trimming cost V 0 bases and J 5 bases, with 13 bases left between them. CDR3 length equals 15 residues. Germline CDR1 is MNHEY and CDR2 is SVGEGT. The CDR3 region has the DNA TGTGCCAGCAGTTACTCGGACGGGTTGAGGACTGAAGCTTTCTTT. Translating it yields CASSYSDGLRTEAFF.

There are a few counts of this clonotype. The chain couples TRBV6-2 or TRBV6-3 to TRBJ2-5, with 11 bases lining up with TRBD2. CDR3 length equals 16 residues. The V gene's germline CDR1 is MNHEY and CDR2 SVGEGT. J gave up 1 base and V 5 bases, and 6 bases lay outside the gene matches. CDR3 residues: CASSTLAGGRQETQYF. In DNA, the CDR3 is TGTGCCAGCAGTACGCTAGCGGGGGGCCGCCAAGAGACCCAGTACTTC.

The table lists this clonotype with many counts. The genes are TRBV29-1 and TRBJ2-7; the D call may be TRBD1 or TRBD2 (5 bases each). The CDR3 consists of 14 residues. Looked up from germline, CDR1 is SQVTM and CDR2 is ANQGSEA. Trimming took off 4 bases at V and 1 base at J, with 14 bases between the two ends. The chain's CDR3 is CSVGGTVKSYEQYF. Here the CDR3 DNA reads TGCAGCGTTGGAGGGACGGTCAAGTCCTACGAGCAGTACTTC.

This clonotype was observed at least ten times. The CDR3 sequence: CSASSREGYTDTQYF. In DNA, the CDR3 is TGCAGTGCTAGTTCGCGGGAGGGCTACACAGATACGCAGTATTTT. This rearrangement joins TRBV20-1 to TRBJ2-3; TRBD2 matches at 9 bases. This CDR3 comprises 15 residues. The germline CDR1 and CDR2 sequences are DFQATT and SNEGSKA (reference sequence). The V segment lost 3 bases and the J segment 2 bases; nucleotides outside the gene matches: 6.

This clonotype was recorded at least ten times. This chain connects TRBV27 to TRBJ2-3; no clear D. Trimming cost V 5 bases and J 0 bases, with 9 bases left between them. Germline CDR1 is MNHEY and CDR2 is SMNVEV (reference sequence). CDR3 length: 14 residues. CDR3 DNA: TGTGCCAGCAGTGACCTAGGGAGCACAGATACGCAGTATTTT. Protein product: CASSDLGSTDTQYF.

This chain joins TRBV2 and TRBJ1-6; D may be TRBD1 (5 bases). This CDR3 has 14 amino acids. Germline CDR1 reads SNHLY; CDR2 reads FYNNEI. V dropped 1 base and J dropped 12 bases, with 13 bases sitting between them. CDR3 protein: CASSEGEKRGPLHF. The CDR3 region has the DNA TGTGCCAGCAGTGAAGGAGAGAAAAGGGGACCCCTCCACTTT. Full variable domain (rest looked up from reference TRBV2 and TRBJ1-6): EPEVTQTPSHQVTQMGQEVILRCVPISNHLYFYWYRQILGQKVEFLVSFYNNEISEKSEIFDDQFSVERPDGSNFTLKIRSTKLEDSAMYFCASSEGEKRGPLHFGNGTRLTVT.

Ten or more counts support this clonotype. CDR3 in amino acids: CSAREYRWERPSYNEQFF. CDR3 DNA sequence: TGCAGTGCTAGAGAGTACCGGTGGGAGCGCCCCTCCTACAATGAGCAGTTCTTC. The chain combines TRBV20-1 with TRBJ2-1; D possibly corresponds to TRBD2 (5 bases). Trimming cost V 0 bases and J 0 bases, with 18 bases left between them. Germline V lookup: CDR1 DFQATT, CDR2 SNEGSKA (reference sequence). The CDR3 contains 18 residues.

This clonotype was observed many times. The chain is built from TRBV29-1 and TRBJ2-7; D uncertain. This CDR3 has 11 residues. Germline lookup yields CDR1 SQVTM and CDR2 ANQGSEA. Trimming pared 0 bases from V and 10 bases from J, leaving 10 bases between. CDR3 sequence: CSVEDLETQYF. CDR3 DNA: TGCAGCGTTGAAGATTTGGAAACCCAGTACTTC.

This clonotype came up many times. This chain uses TRBV12-3 or TRBV12-4 with TRBJ1-5; D is unclear. This CDR3 is 13 amino acids long. Trimming took 1 base from V and 4 from J, leaving 5 bases between them. Here the CDR3 DNA reads TGTGCCAGCAGTTTAGGTGATAATCAGCCCCAGCATTTT. This sequence encodes CASSLGDNQPQHF.

The V gene is TRBV6-2 or TRBV6-3, the J gene TRBJ2-1, with 15 positions matching TRBD2. V lost 11 bases, J lost 0 bases, and 11 bases stayed unmatched. Germline CDR1 and CDR2: MNHEY and SVGEGT. The CDR3 loop spans 18 amino acids. DNA for the CDR3: TGTGCCTCCAAGGGACTAGCGGGAGGCTTAAGCTCCTACAATGAGCAGTTCTTC. Residues: CASKGLAGGLSSYNEQFF.

This clonotype was recorded many times. The chain recombines TRBV7-2 with TRBJ2-7, with 8 bases identical to TRBD2. The CDR3 length is 15 residues. Per germline, CDR1 SGHTA and CDR2 FQGNSA. With 0 bases clipped from V and 3 bases from J, the junction kept 4 bases outside the gene matches. This CDR3 is CASSLARTSYYEQYF. CDR3 nucleotide sequence: TGTGCCAGCAGCTTAGCAAGGACTAGCTACTACGAGCAGTACTTC.

In regard to this clonotype: This clone may be a read error of a much larger clone one base away. This chain uses TRBV7-2 with TRBJ1-2, with D perhaps TRBD1 (6 bases). Germline V gene data show CDR1 as SGHTA and CDR2 as FQGNSA. The CDR3 sequence is 12 residues long. The CDR3: CASSLEVGGYPF. CDR3 bases: TGTGCCAGCAGCTTAGAAGTGGGGGGCTACCCCTTC. Full variable domain (rest looked up from reference TRBV7-2 and TRBJ1-2): GAGVSQSPSNKVTEKGKDVELRCDPISGHTALYWYRQSLGQGLEFLIYFQGNSAPDKSGLPSDRFSAERTGGSVSTLTIQRTQQEDSAVYLCASSLEVGGYPFGSGTRLTVV.

This clonotype came up many times. The genes are TRBV6-1 and TRBJ1-6; 8 bases map to TRBD1. The CDR3 is made up of 15 amino acids. J gave up 4 bases and V 5 bases, and 4 bases lay outside the gene matches. Per the germline V gene, CDR1 is MNHNS and CDR2 is SASEGT. The CDR3, as DNA: TGTGCCAGCAGTCCACAGGGGGTTTATAATTCACCCCTCCACTTT. Translating it yields CASSPQGVYNSPLHF.

At least ten counts were recorded for this clonotype. The CDR3: CASSQDGRGYTF. The CDR3 DNA sequence: TGTGCCAGCAGCCAAGACGGCCGTGGCTACACCTTC. V is TRBV4-2 and J is TRBJ1-2, with D unclear. The V end was cut by 0 bases, the J end by 7 bases, with 6 bases between. CDR1 is LGHNA, CDR2 YNFKEQ, per germline. The CDR3 covers 12 residues.

This clonotype was seen many times. The J gene is TRBJ2-1, the V gene TRBV5-1, with D tentatively TRBD2 (6 bases). With 4 bases removed from V and 5 bases from J, the gap between germline ends came to 13 bases. CDR1 is SGHRS and CDR2 is YFSETQ in the germline V gene. This CDR3 spans 14 amino acids. The CDR3 protein is CASSPHGGDNEQFF. The CDR3 bases are TGCGCCAGCAGCCCTCACGGGGGTGACAATGAGCAGTTCTTC.

This clonotype was observed at least ten times. The chain links TRBV6-5 to TRBJ2-4; D remains unclear. This CDR3 region has 12 residues. CDR1 and CDR2 from the germline V gene are MNHEY and SVGAGI. V lost 0 bases and J 16 bases, leaving 13 bases between the germline ends. CDR3 nucleotides: TGTGCCAGCAGTTACTCGAACGGCCCCCCCTACTTC. Its protein product is CASSYSNGPPYF.